These 23 T cell receptor beta chains came from one sample sequenced in a study of shared clonotypes between healthy human individuals. Measured with immunoSEQ multiplex PCR; TCRdb has only the in-frame clones, and not every one. The data contain roughly 700,000 clones, around two thirds of them singletons. The specimen was memory CD4+ T cells sorted from blood. Subset here: CD45RA-negative fraction. Receptors were obtained from a woman under 40 in good health.

The V gene is TRBV30, the J gene TRBJ1-2; D not resolved. Trimming cost V 8 bases and J 3 bases, with 16 bases left between them. Germline CDR1 reads GTSNPN; CDR2 reads SVGIG (reference sequence). The CDR3 covers 13 residues. The CDR3 bases are TGTGCCCCGGGGATGAACCCCCACTATGGCTACACCTTC. Protein product: CAPGMNPHYGYTF.

The V gene is TRBV2, the J gene TRBJ2-7; 8 nucleotides agree with TRBD1. The CDR3 is made up of 15 amino acids. Germline V lookup: CDR1 SNHLY, CDR2 FYNNEI. Trimming at V came to 5 bases and at J to 3 bases, leaving 9 bases not matched to a gene. The CDR3 DNA follows: TGTGCCAGCAGTCCGGTGACAGGGGAGGTCTACGAGCAGTACTTC. Residues: CASSPVTGEVYEQYF.

This clone was picked up many times. This chain uses TRBV27 with TRBJ2-1, with 10 bases lining up with TRBD1. Trimming removed 4 bases from V and 2 bases from J; junction bases left unmatched: 11. Looked up from germline, CDR1 is MNHEY and CDR2 is SMNVEV (reference sequence). This CDR3 has 18 amino acids. CDR3 protein: CASSSRDRGTLTYNEQFF. DNA of the CDR3: TGTGCCAGCAGTTCCCGGGACAGGGGCACCTTGACCTACAATGAGCAGTTCTTC.

V and J are TRBV28 and TRBJ2-2; D not certain. The CDR3 runs to 12 residues. The germline V gene has CDR1 MDHEN and CDR2 SYDVKM. Trimming pared 4 bases from V and 5 bases from J, leaving 5 bases between. For the CDR3, the DNA is TGTGCCAGCAGTTCCCGGACCGGGGAGCTGTTTTTT. Its protein product is CASSSRTGELFF. Using reference TRBV28 and TRBJ2-2 for the parts outside the CDR3, the full variable domain is DVKVTQSSRYLVKRTGEKVFLECVQDMDHENMFWYRQDPGLGLRLIYFSYDVKMKEKGDIPEGYSVSREKKERFSLILESASTNQTSMYLCASSSRTGELFFGEGSRLTVL.

The chain couples TRBV14 to TRBJ2-3; 14 nucleotides align to TRBD2. The CDR3 contains 16 residues. Germline V gene sequence: CDR1 SGHDN, CDR2 FVKESK. Trimming at V came to 3 bases and at J to 6 bases, leaving 5 bases not matched to a gene. The CDR3: CASSQGTSGRGDTQYF. The CDR3 DNA reads TGTGCCAGCAGCCAGGGGACTAGCGGGAGAGGCGATACGCAGTATTTT.

This chain uses TRBV19 with TRBJ1-1; D call uncertain. The CDR3 is 13 amino acids. Germline CDR1 LNHDA, CDR2 SQIVND (reference sequence). V lost 3 bases and J lost 1, with 6 bases in between. Here the CDR3 DNA reads TGTGCCAGTAGTATTACGAAGAACACTGAAGCTTTCTTT. The encoded protein is CASSITKNTEAFF.

The rearrangement joins TRBV28 to TRBJ2-6; D may be TRBD1 (6 bases). This CDR3 region has 15 residues. V was pared by 6 bases and J by 5 bases, with 14 bases between. Germline V CDR1 and CDR2: MDHEN, SYDVKM. As DNA, the CDR3 is TGTGCCAGCAGCTTAACAGGGAGTCGGGCCAACGTCCTGACTTTC. Amino acid sequence: CASSLTGSRANVLTF. Full variable domain (missing parts from reference TRBV28 and TRBJ2-6): DVKVTQSSRYLVKRTGEKVFLECVQDMDHENMFWYRQDPGLGLRLIYFSYDVKMKEKGDIPEGYSVSREKKERFSLILESASTNQTSMYLCASSLTGSRANVLTFGAGSRLTVL.

The gene calls are TRBV11-2 and TRBJ2-2, with 7 bases identical to TRBD2. There are 14 residues in the CDR3. With 1 base clipped from V and 6 bases from J, the junction kept 2 bases outside the gene matches. From germline, CDR1 is SGHAT and CDR2 FQNNGV. CDR3 in DNA: TGTGCCAGCAGCTTAGCGGGAGGAGCCGGGGAGCTGTTTTTT. This gives the protein CASSLAGGAGELFF. Full variable domain (outside the CDR3, taken from reference TRBV11-2 and TRBJ2-2): EAGVAQSPRYKIIEKRQSVAFWCNPISGHATLYWYQQILGQGPKLLIQFQNNGVVDDSQLPKDRFSAERLKGVDSTLKIQPAKLEDSAVYLCASSLAGGAGELFFGEGSRLTVL.

As to this clone: The sample holds other DNA sequences that translate to the same CDR3. The chain recombines TRBV5-1 with TRBJ2-7, with D tentatively TRBD1 or TRBD2 (5 bases each). CDR3 size: 13 residues. Deletions cut 3 bases from V and 2 bases from J, with 9 bases between. Looked up from germline, CDR1 is SGHRS and CDR2 is YFSETQ. The CDR3 reads CASSSGTTYEQYF. CDR3 nucleotides: TGCGCCAGCAGCTCCGGGACCACCTACGAGCAGTACTTC.

The chain is built from TRBV11-2 and TRBJ2-1; no firm D call. V was pared by 5 bases and J by 5 bases, with 10 bases between. The length of the CDR3 is 13 residues. Germline values: CDR1 SGHAT, CDR2 FQNNGV. CDR3 DNA: TGTGCCAGCAGCCCCCCTGGCCACAATGAGCAGTTCTTC. The encoded protein is CASSPPGHNEQFF.

This chain connects TRBV5-4 to TRBJ2-7; 8 bases are shared with TRBD2. The V gene's germline CDR1 is SGHNT and CDR2 YYREEE (reference sequence). The CDR3 covers 15 residues. With 4 bases clipped from V and 4 bases from J, the junction kept 10 bases outside the gene matches. CDR3 sequence (DNA): TGTGCCAGCAGCCGATCGGTAGCGGGGACTTACGAGCAGTACTTC. Translating it yields CASSRSVAGTYEQYF.

The V call is TRBV30, the J call TRBJ2-1; tentatively, D is TRBD1 (5 bases). This CDR3 region has 15 residues. Germline CDR1 is GTSNPN and CDR2 is SVGIG (reference sequence). Trimming removed 6 bases at V and 4 bases at J, with 19 bases between. The CDR3 coding sequence is TGTGCCTGTAAACATGGGGCAGATAAATACAATGAGCAGTTCTTC. Translated: CACKHGADKYNEQFF.

The chain carries TRBV23-1 and TRBJ2-1; 10 bases align to TRBD2. TRBV23-1 is an ORF, and what it does is uncertain. The V and J ends lost 3 bases and 5 bases, in that order; junction bases with no gene match: 7. This CDR3 region has 16 residues. In DNA form, the CDR3 reads TGCGCCAGCAGTCACTCCGGACTAGCGGAAGACAATGAGCAGTTCTTC. Protein product: CASSHSGLAEDNEQFF.

V is TRBV5-1 and J is TRBJ1-5; perhaps TRBD1 as D (5 bases). The CDR3 has 15 amino acids. The germline V and J ends were trimmed by 4 bases and 0 bases, with 11 bases remaining between them. CDR1 and CDR2 from the germline V gene are SGHRS and YFSETQ. CDR3 DNA: TGCGCCAGCAGCCCCCTGGGGGATAGCAATCAGCCCCAGCATTTT. It is translated as CASSPLGDSNQPQHF.

The rearrangement uses TRBV10-2 and TRBJ2-7, with TRBD2 matching 9 bases. The V and J ends lost 3 bases and 2 bases, in that order; junction bases with no gene match: 5. There are 15 residues in the CDR3. Germline V gene sequence: CDR1 WSHSY, CDR2 SAAADI. The CDR3 DNA follows: TGCGCCAGCAGTGAAGCGGGAGGTAGGACCTACGAGCAGTACTTC. Translation: CASSEAGGRTYEQYF.

CDR3 protein: CASSSGTENIQYF. DNA for the CDR3: TGCGCCAGCAGCTCCGGGACAGAGAACATTCAGTACTTC. The V gene is TRBV5-1, the J gene TRBJ2-4; 7 positions agree with TRBD1. Germline V gene data show CDR1 as SGHRS and CDR2 as YFSETQ. CDR3 length: 13 amino acids. The V gene end was trimmed by 3 bases and the J gene end by 7 bases; junction bases not matched to a gene: 4.

The rearrangement joins TRBV2 to TRBJ2-3, with a tentative D call TRBD2 (5 bases). Germline CDR1 is SNHLY and CDR2 is FYNNEI. Trimming took 6 bases from V and 2 from J, leaving 18 bases between them. The CDR3 totals 16 residues. CDR3 loop: CASRRLPEGNTDTQYF. DNA for the CDR3: TGTGCCAGCAGACGACTTCCTGAGGGAAACACAGATACGCAGTATTTT.

This clone was seen at least ten times. The V and J genes are TRBV5-5 and TRBJ2-6, with a weak D call TRBD1 (8 bases). The CDR3 is 19 amino acids. V was clipped by 4 bases and J by 2 bases, with 22 bases between them. Germline values: CDR1 SGHKS, CDR2 YYEKEE (reference sequence). The CDR3 spells CASSPIGGTGLTGANVLTF. CDR3 nucleotide sequence: TGTGCCAGCAGCCCAATCGGGGGGACAGGACTGACTGGGGCCAACGTCCTGACTTTC.

The rearrangement uses TRBV9 and TRBJ2-3, with 10 bases lining up with TRBD2. V was clipped by 3 bases and J by 2 bases; unmatched bases: 3. CDR3 length: 15 residues. Germline V CDR1 and CDR2: SGDLS, YYNGEE. DNA for the CDR3: TGTGCCAGCAGCGAACTAGCGGGGTTCACAGATACGCAGTATTTT. It translates to CASSELAGFTDTQYF.

The gene calls are TRBV5-1 and TRBJ2-3, with D possibly matching TRBD2 (6 bases). CDR3 size: 16 residues. Germline V gene lookup returns CDR1 SGHRS and CDR2 YFSETQ. V shed 7 bases and J shed 0 bases, with 18 bases lying between them. This CDR3 is CASRRGAATSTDTQYF. DNA of the CDR3: TGCGCCAGCCGGCGGGGAGCAGCCACTAGCACAGATACGCAGTATTTT.

As concerns this clone: Relative to the germline gene, one junction end is altered; a read error may explain this. The genes are TRBV10-3 and TRBJ2-7; 7 bases line up with TRBD1. CDR1 ENHRY and CDR2 SYGVKD come from the germline V gene. This CDR3 region has 15 residues. CDR3 coding DNA: TGTGCCAGCAGTTTAACCGAGACAGGGCTCTACGAGCAGTACTTC. Amino acid sequence: CASSLTETGLYEQYF.

The genes are TRBV5-1 and TRBJ1-2; TRBD1 is a possible D gene (5 bases). Germline assignment: CDR1 SGHRS and CDR2 YFSETQ. Trimming cost V 2 bases and J 4 bases, with 12 bases left between them. The CDR3 loop spans 14 amino acids. The CDR3 is CASSLGGGTYGYTF. The DNA for the CDR3 is TGCGCCAGCAGCTTAGGTGGGGGAACCTATGGCTACACCTTC.

The rearrangement joins TRBV6-5 to TRBJ2-7, with 7 bases identical to TRBD1. The CDR3 runs 13 residues. With V trimmed by 8 bases and J by 1 base, 5 bases remained unmatched. Germline V gene sequence: CDR1 MNHEY, CDR2 SVGAGI. CDR3 sequence: CASAGQVSYEQYF. In DNA form, the CDR3 reads TGTGCCAGCGCCGGACAGGTATCCTACGAGCAGTACTTC.